This T cell receptor beta chain is drawn from a study of blood T cell repertoires in COVID-19. About the study: Samples representing acute and convalescent COVID-19 were sourced from the United States, Italy and Spain. PBMCs, B-cell-depleted T cells, or T cells were the source of the cDNA or gDNA that made up the material.

The authors' processing: For nucleated cells, counts were estimated from reference gene primer amplification. The repertoire was sequenced with immunoSEQ multiplex PCR; TCRdb's copy has only in-frame clones and lacks some. V and J calls and clone size come straight from that table; D and trimming were deduced from the DNA. The sample has 140,000 to 150,000 clones; around nine tenths are singletons. CDR3 length equals 16 residues. Germline V gene sequence: CDR1 MNHEY, CDR2 SMNVEV (reference sequence). The trim removed 5 bases at V and 4 bases at J, leaving 9 bases unmatched. The sample comprised peripheral blood. The receptor was isolated from a woman aged 45-60 years with active or convalescent COVID-19. The rearrangement links TRBV27 to TRBJ1-2, with TRBD1 matching over 11 bases. CDR3 in DNA: TGTGCCAGCAGTCGCCATCCGGACAGGGGGCCCTATGGCTACACCTTC. It encodes CASSRHPDRGPYGYTF.